The clone carrying this T cell receptor beta chain was seen at least ten times. What it binds is unknown. This sample stems from a study of response to subunit inactivated influenza vaccine. Trimming left V 0 bases short and J 4 bases short, with 12 bases between. From germline, CDR1 is DFQATT and CDR2 SNEGSKA (reference sequence). CDR3 length: 14 amino acids. Study outcomes and limitations: New T cells are recruited in small numbers by each seasonal influenza vaccination, according to the authors' suggestion.

TCRdb ran MiXCR on the RT-PCR reads and lists one entry per CDR3 protein. The sample lists about 780,000 distinct CDR3 sequences, around 18% occurring once. The chain uses TRBV20-1 and TRBJ1-2; no clear D gene. Sequences were derived from PBMCs from blood, sampled roughly 5 days after vaccination. This TCR came from a man aged 50-59 years who received an inactivated influenza vaccine. CDR3 DNA sequence: TGCAGTGCTAGAGATCCGGGATTTAGCTATGGCTACACCTTC. This sequence encodes CSARDPGFSYGYTF.